One sample yielded the 7 T cell receptor beta chains listed below, sequenced in a study of CD8+ T cells in alopecia areata. Treatment here: oral pan-JAK inhibitor, 5-10 mg twice daily. After isolation, RNA underwent reverse transcription to generate cDNA as the sequencing template. Clones were sequenced by immunoSEQ multiplex PCR, and TCRdb holds only the in-frame ones, with some missing. The sample has roughly 200,000 clones, roughly two fifths seen once. The sequencing used CD4+ T cells sorted from blood, collected at roughly week 30, from a patient treated with tofacitinib. The receptors here all came from a human donor with alopecia areata.

This clone was counted a few times. The J gene is TRBJ2-5, the V gene TRBV6-6, with D maybe TRBD2 (5 bases). This CDR3 contains 16 residues. The germline V and J ends were trimmed by 2 bases and 5 bases, with 18 bases remaining between them. The V gene's germline CDR1 is MNHNY and CDR2 SVGAGI (reference sequence). The CDR3 protein is CASSYAARATLETQYF. In nucleotides, the CDR3 is TGTGCCAGCAGTTACGCCGCGAGGGCCACACTCGAGACCCAGTACTTC.

This chain joins TRBV6-5 and TRBJ2-3; 8 nucleotides line up with TRBD1. The CDR3 contains 14 residues. V gave up 6 bases and J gave up 4 bases; unmatched junction bases: 6. Germline V gene data show CDR1 as MNHEY and CDR2 as SVGAGI. The CDR3 loop is CASRRRQGPDTQYF. DNA for the CDR3: TGTGCCAGCAGGAGACGACAGGGGCCAGATACGCAGTATTTT.

This clone occurred a few times. The chain employs TRBV23-1 and TRBJ1-2; possible D gene TRBD1, 5 bases. TRBV23-1 is placed among ORFs of uncertain function. Trimming removed 3 bases from V and 6 bases from J, with 14 bases in between. This CDR3 is built from 14 residues. The CDR3 reads CASSHPGRFDGYTF. In nucleotides, the CDR3 is TGCGCCAGCAGTCACCCGGGACGGTTTGATGGCTACACCTTC.

This clone was counted a few times. The chain combines TRBV5-1 with TRBJ1-5, with TRBD1 identical over 7 bases. Germline V gene sequence: CDR1 SGHRS, CDR2 YFSETQ. This CDR3 is built from 15 residues. V was clipped by 1 base and J by 3 bases; unmatched bases: 4. The chain's CDR3 is CASSLLGQDNQPQHF. In DNA form, the CDR3 reads TGCGCCAGCAGCTTGCTCGGACAGGACAATCAGCCCCAGCATTTT.

This clone was detected only a few times. The chain joins TRBV5-1 to TRBJ2-3, with 13 bases fitting TRBD2. CDR3 length: 17 residues. Germline values: CDR1 SGHRS, CDR2 YFSETQ. After removal of 2 bases from V and 1 base from J, the junction contained 4 bases not matched to a gene. The CDR3 bases are TGCGCCAGCAGCTTAACTAGCGGGAGGGCGGGCACAGATACGCAGTATTTT. This encodes CASSLTSGRAGTDTQYF.

V and J are TRBV5-1 and TRBJ1-5; maybe TRBD1 (6 bases). The CDR3 is 14 residues long. The germline V and J ends were trimmed by 4 bases and 5 bases, with 13 bases remaining between them. CDR1 is SGHRS and CDR2 is YFSETQ in the germline V gene. The CDR3 loop is CASSPAGVDQPQHF. For the CDR3, the DNA is TGCGCCAGCAGCCCCGCAGGGGTGGATCAGCCCCAGCATTTT.

In this sample, this clone turned up a few times. CDR3 sequence reads: CSVAGRARTTPSYEQYF. Here the CDR3 DNA reads TGCAGCGTTGCCGGAAGGGCGCGGACCACTCCTTCCTACGAGCAGTACTTC. The rearrangement uses TRBV29-1 and TRBJ2-7; D is unresolved. CDR3 size: 17 residues. CDR1 and CDR2 (germline): SQVTM, ANQGSEA. Trimming removed 4 bases at V and 1 base at J, with 23 bases between.